Listed here are 27 T cell receptor beta chains from one sample, sequenced in a study of blood T cell repertoires in COVID-19. The protocol was immunoSEQ multiplex PCR, while the TCRdb copy is restricted to in-frame clones and leaves out a portion. The profile shows roughly 200,000 clones, 80% to 90% of them singletons. Sequencing used peripheral blood. The source is a human donor in a cohort sampled during active COVID-19.

This chain joins TRBV10-2 and TRBJ2-7, with D possibly matching TRBD1 (5 bases). Germline V gene sequence: CDR1 WSHSY, CDR2 SAAADI. CDR3 length: 13 residues. V dropped 7 bases and J dropped 2 bases, with 12 bases sitting between them. CDR3 in DNA: TGCGCCAGCAAGGACCTAGGGGCCTACGAGCAGTACTTC. It specifies CASKDLGAYEQYF.

The chain couples TRBV2 to TRBJ1-2, with D perhaps TRBD1 (6 bases). Germline V lookup: CDR1 SNHLY, CDR2 FYNNEI. The CDR3 length is 12 residues. V was shortened by 7 bases and J by 3 bases, with 9 bases between the two germline ends. CDR3 sequence reads: CASIRQDYGYTF. The CDR3 bases are TGTGCCAGCATAAGACAGGACTATGGCTACACCTTC.

The count of this clone is one. The chain joins TRBV30 to TRBJ1-2, with unresolved D. CDR3 length: 11 amino acids. Per the germline V gene, CDR1 is GTSNPN and CDR2 is SVGIG (reference sequence). Trimming cost V 1 base and J 4 bases, with 4 bases left between them. CDR3 residues: CAWSGGYGYTF. As DNA, the CDR3 is TGTGCCTGGAGTGGCGGCTATGGCTACACCTTC.

The V and J genes are TRBV18 and TRBJ2-5; weak D call: TRBD1 (6 bases). CDR1 is KGHSH and CDR2 is LQKENI in the germline V gene. Deletions cut 2 bases from V and 10 bases from J, with 14 bases between. The CDR3 loop spans 13 amino acids. The CDR3 DNA is TGTGCCAGCTCACCAGGGGCAGGGGATGTCCAGTACTTC. Residues: CASSPGAGDVQYF.

The chain is built from TRBV25-1 and TRBJ2-7, with TRBD1 matching over 7 bases. Germline CDR1 and CDR2: MGHDK and SYGVNS. V trimming: 6 bases; J trimming: 6 bases; junction bases outside the gene matches: 11. The CDR3 extends over 14 amino acids. This chain's CDR3 is CASRASGTALEQYF. CDR3 sequence (DNA): TGTGCCAGCAGAGCCTCCGGGACAGCTCTCGAGCAGTACTTC.

CDR3 sequence reads: CASSPSQDRTNYGYTF. CDR3 bases: TGTGCCAGCAGCCCAAGTCAGGACAGGACTAACTATGGCTACACCTTC. V and J are TRBV13 and TRBJ1-2; 7 bases agree with TRBD1. Per germline, CDR1 PRHDT and CDR2 FYEKMQ (reference sequence). V lost 5 bases and J lost 0; bases outside the gene matches: 9. The CDR3 runs to 16 residues. Full variable domain (outside the CDR3, taken from reference TRBV13 and TRBJ1-2): AAGVIQSPRHLIKEKRETATLKCYPIPRHDTVYWYQQGPGQDPQFLISFYEKMQSDKGSIPDRFSAQQFSDYHSELNMSSLELGDSALYFCASSPSQDRTNYGYTFGSGTRLTVV.

The chain joins TRBV6-2 or TRBV6-3 to TRBJ2-2; 7 positions match TRBD1. The germline CDR1 and CDR2 sequences are MNHEY and SVGEGT. This CDR3 region has 15 residues. Losses at the gene ends were 0 bases for V and 4 bases for J; bases not matched to a gene: 2. In DNA form, the CDR3 reads TGTGCCAGCAGTTACTCAGGGGGCAGCACCGGGGAGCTGTTTTTT. This translates into CASSYSGGSTGELFF.

The genes are TRBV28 and TRBJ2-7; D gene unclear. Germline V lookup: CDR1 MDHEN, CDR2 SYDVKM. Trimming stripped 2 bases from V and 2 bases from J, with 7 bases between. The CDR3 extends over 13 amino acids. The CDR3 sequence: CASSLAYTYEQYF. The CDR3 DNA is TGTGCCAGCAGTTTAGCGTATACCTACGAGCAGTACTTC.

CDR3: CASSESTTGVPYEQYF. The CDR3 DNA sequence: TGCGCCAGCAGTGAGTCGACGACAGGGGTCCCCTACGAGCAGTACTTC. V gene TRBV10-1 combines with J gene TRBJ2-7, with 8 bases lining up with TRBD1. The CDR3 sequence is 16 residues long. Germline V lookup: CDR1 WNHNN, CDR2 SYGVQD (reference sequence). The ends lost 0 bases at V and 2 bases at J; junction bases unmatched: 6.

V is TRBV19 and J is TRBJ2-1; TRBD2 matches at 10 bases. The germline gives CDR1 LNHDA, CDR2 SQIVND (reference sequence). CDR3 size: 14 residues. With V trimmed by 5 bases and J by 5 bases, 3 bases remained unmatched. CDR3 coding DNA: TGTGCCAGTAGTGGGACTAGCGCTAACAATGAGCAGTTCTTC. As protein: CASSGTSANNEQFF.

V usage is TRBV6-5 and J usage is TRBJ2-1; TRBD1 agrees at 10 bases. The germline V gene encodes CDR1 MNHEY and CDR2 SVGAGI. The CDR3 has 15 amino acids. J gave up 3 bases and V 6 bases, and 5 bases lay outside the gene matches. The CDR3 spells CASSSDRGHYNEQFF. In nucleotides, the CDR3 is TGTGCCAGCAGCAGCGACAGGGGGCACTACAATGAGCAGTTCTTC.

This chain connects TRBV7-8 to TRBJ1-6; 7 bases match TRBD1. With 6 bases clipped from V and 3 bases from J, the junction kept 11 bases outside the gene matches. CDR3 size: 17 residues. Germline lookup yields CDR1 SGHVS and CDR2 FQNEAQ. The CDR3 loop reads CASSRTGTANYNSPLHF. CDR3 coding DNA: TGTGCCAGCAGTCGTACCGGGACAGCGAACTATAATTCACCCCTCCACTTT.

The rearrangement uses TRBV7-9 and TRBJ2-2, with D perhaps matching TRBD1 (6 bases). The V gene's germline CDR1 is SEHNR and CDR2 FQNEAQ (reference sequence). Trimming left V 2 bases short and J 2 bases short, with 9 bases between. The CDR3 consists of 15 residues. CDR3 coding DNA: TGTGCCAGCAGCTTAATAGGGGGAAACACCGGGGAGCTGTTTTTT. This gives the protein CASSLIGGNTGELFF.

CDR3 protein: CASFPGDSSYEQYF. For the CDR3, the DNA is TGTGCCAGCTTTCCAGGGGATAGCTCCTACGAGCAGTACTTC. The J gene is TRBJ2-7, the V gene TRBV28; D is possibly TRBD1 (6 bases). This CDR3 has 14 amino acids. CDR1 is MDHEN, CDR2 SYDVKM, per germline. V was trimmed by 8 bases and J by 0 bases, leaving 14 bases between them.

The sample holds one count of this clone. The CDR3 loop reads CASSLGSGGRQETQYF. CDR3 bases: TGTGCCAGCAGCTTAGGGTCAGGGGGCCGCCAAGAGACCCAGTACTTC. This chain links TRBV7-2 with TRBJ2-5; 8 bases map to TRBD1. V shed 1 base, J shed 1 base, and the junction held 5 bases outside the gene matches. Per the germline V gene, CDR1 is SGHTA and CDR2 is FQGNSA. There are 16 residues in the CDR3.

CDR3 sequence reads: CSASVLAGGPNEQFF. CDR3 coding DNA: TGCAGTGCTAGTGTACTAGCGGGAGGGCCTAATGAGCAGTTCTTC. The V gene is TRBV20-1, the J gene TRBJ2-1; 13 nucleotides match TRBD2. V gave up 3 bases and J gave up 7 bases; unmatched junction bases: 6. Germline values: CDR1 DFQATT, CDR2 SNEGSKA (reference sequence). The CDR3 has 15 amino acids.

V and J are TRBV19 and TRBJ1-2, with a possible D match to TRBD1 (6 bases). Germline V lookup: CDR1 LNHDA, CDR2 SQIVND (reference sequence). Trimming cost V 5 bases and J 8 bases, with 18 bases left between them. The length of the CDR3 is 14 residues. The CDR3 nucleotides are TGTGCCAGTAGTCTTACAGGGACGTCGTGGGGCTACACCTTC. Its protein product is CASSLTGTSWGYTF.

This chain joins TRBV6-5 and TRBJ2-2, with a weak D call TRBD2 (6 bases). CDR3 size: 15 residues. The germline gives CDR1 MNHEY, CDR2 SVGAGI. The V end lost 6 bases, the J end lost 0 bases, and 11 bases lay between the germline ends. The CDR3 nucleotides read TGTGCCAGCAGACGCGGGACTTCGAACACCGGGGAGCTGTTTTTT. Translation gives CASRRGTSNTGELFF.

This clone turned up a few times. The V gene is TRBV2, the J gene TRBJ2-7; 11 nucleotides align to TRBD1. Per the germline V gene, CDR1 is SNHLY and CDR2 is FYNNEI. The CDR3 is made up of 15 amino acids. V shed 6 bases, J shed 3 bases, and the junction held 7 bases outside the gene matches. The CDR3 DNA sequence: TGTGCCAGCAGCCTCATCGGGACAGGGGGCTACGAGCAGTACTTC. Its protein product is CASSLIGTGGYEQYF.

This clone showed up just once. The chain recombines TRBV27 with TRBJ2-1; 14 bases map to TRBD2. Per the germline V gene, CDR1 is MNHEY and CDR2 is SMNVEV (reference sequence). This CDR3 contains 17 residues. With 8 bases clipped from V and 0 bases from J, the junction kept 6 bases outside the gene matches. The CDR3 reads CASARLAGGPSYNEQFF. DNA of the CDR3: TGTGCCAGCGCAAGACTAGCGGGAGGGCCCTCCTACAATGAGCAGTTCTTC.

This clone has only one observation. The chain carries TRBV4-2 and TRBJ2-7; D ambiguous. The CDR3 runs 17 residues. CDR1 is LGHNA and CDR2 is YNFKEQ in the germline V gene. Trimming shortened V by 1 base and J by 4 bases, and 20 bases separated the two germline ends. The CDR3, as DNA: TGTGCCAGCAGCCAAGTAGCAGAACGATTAAATAGTTACGAGCAGTACTTC. Protein product: CASSQVAERLNSYEQYF.

This chain links TRBV15 with TRBJ2-5, with D maybe TRBD1 (6 bases). The V end was cut by 1 base, the J end by 5 bases, with 11 bases between. This CDR3 has 14 residues. The V gene's germline CDR1 is LNHNV and CDR2 YYDKDF (reference sequence). The CDR3 region has the DNA TGTGCCACCAGCAGAGCAGGGGAAAGGGAGACCCAGTACTTC. Protein sequence: CATSRAGERETQYF.

The chain carries TRBV27 and TRBJ2-7; D call uncertain. V was shortened by 2 bases and J by 2 bases, with 13 bases between the two germline ends. The CDR3 has 15 amino acids. CDR1 MNHEY and CDR2 SMNVEV come from the germline V gene (reference sequence). This chain's CDR3 is CASSLKPPTAYEQYF. The DNA for the CDR3 is TGTGCCAGCAGTTTAAAACCCCCAACAGCCTACGAGCAGTACTTC.

V usage is TRBV5-1 and J usage is TRBJ1-1; no clear D. The germline V gene has CDR1 SGHRS and CDR2 YFSETQ. V shed 4 bases and J shed 1 base, with 11 bases lying between them. The CDR3 length is 14 residues. CDR3 residues: CASSPQTSNTEAFF. CDR3 sequence (DNA): TGCGCCAGCAGCCCCCAGACTTCGAACACTGAAGCTTTCTTT.

V is TRBV19 and J is TRBJ1-2; 12 bases align to TRBD1. The V segment lost 3 bases and the J segment 1 base; nucleotides outside the gene matches: 6. Germline assignment: CDR1 LNHDA and CDR2 SQIVND (reference sequence). The CDR3 consists of 17 residues. CDR3 coding DNA: TGTGCCAGTAGTATGGTGGGGACAGGGGGCCTTAACTATGGCTACACCTTC. It codes for CASSMVGTGGLNYGYTF.

The chain recombines TRBV19 with TRBJ2-1; TRBD2 aligns across 8 bases. Unmatched junction bases numbered 6, after V lost 11 bases and J lost 0 bases. The CDR3 has 14 residues. CDR1 is LNHDA and CDR2 is SQIVND in the germline V gene (reference sequence). CDR3 amino acids: CAATSGGSYNEQFF. The CDR3 DNA is TGTGCCGCTACTAGCGGAGGCTCCTACAATGAGCAGTTCTTC.

A few counts support this clone. The chain carries TRBV28 and TRBJ1-5; TRBD1 aligns across 8 bases. The ends lost 5 bases at V and 7 bases at J; junction bases unmatched: 10. The CDR3 contains 15 residues. Germline values: CDR1 MDHEN, CDR2 SYDVKM. CDR3 nucleotide sequence: TGTGCCAGCAGTGAGATAGCGGACAGGGCCCAGCCCCAGCATTTT. Amino acid sequence: CASSEIADRAQPQHF.